This TCR beta chain comes out of a study of blood T cell repertoires in COVID-19. V shed 2 bases, J shed 2 bases, and the junction held 8 bases outside the gene matches. The germline V gene encodes CDR1 LGHDT and CDR2 YNNKEL (reference sequence). The CDR3 is 16 residues long. Authors' methods: Amplification with reference gene primers provided the estimates of nucleated cell counts. Using immunoSEQ multiplex PCR, the repertoire was profiled, and TCRdb retains in-frame clones only, with some absent. The V and J calls and the clone size are those of that table, but D and trimming were determined from the DNA. The profile shows 75,000 to 100,000 clones, about 83% of them singletons.

Sequencing was done on a sample of peripheral blood. The source of this sequence is a human donor in a cohort sampled during active COVID-19. This chain connects TRBV3-1 (or the pseudogene TRBV3-2) to TRBJ1-2; 7 bases fit TRBD1. The CDR3 loop reads CASSQLFRGENYGYTF. DNA of the CDR3: TGTGCCAGCAGCCAATTATTCAGGGGGGAGAACTATGGCTACACCTTC.